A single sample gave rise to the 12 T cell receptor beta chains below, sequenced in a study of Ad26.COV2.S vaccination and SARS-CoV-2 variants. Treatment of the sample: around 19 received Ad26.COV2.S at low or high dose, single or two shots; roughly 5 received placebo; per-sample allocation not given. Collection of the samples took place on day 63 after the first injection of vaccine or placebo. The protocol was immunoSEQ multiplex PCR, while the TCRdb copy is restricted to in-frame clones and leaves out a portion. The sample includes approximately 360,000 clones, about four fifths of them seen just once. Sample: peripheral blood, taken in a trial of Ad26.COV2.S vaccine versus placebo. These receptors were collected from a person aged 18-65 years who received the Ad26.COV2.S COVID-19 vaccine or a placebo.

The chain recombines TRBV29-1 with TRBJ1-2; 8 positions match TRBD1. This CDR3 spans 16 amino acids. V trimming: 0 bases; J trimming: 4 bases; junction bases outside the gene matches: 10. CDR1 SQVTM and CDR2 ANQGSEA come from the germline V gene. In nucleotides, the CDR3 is TGCAGCGTTGAAGATCAATCGACAGGGGTAGGCTATGGCTACACCTTC. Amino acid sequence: CSVEDQSTGVGYGYTF.

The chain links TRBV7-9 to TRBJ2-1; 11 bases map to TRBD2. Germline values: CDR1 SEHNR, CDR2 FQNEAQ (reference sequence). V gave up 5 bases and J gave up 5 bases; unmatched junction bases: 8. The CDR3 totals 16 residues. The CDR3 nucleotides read TGTGCCAGCAGCGAACCGGGACTAGCGGAACACAATGAGCAGTTCTTC. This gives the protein CASSEPGLAEHNEQFF.

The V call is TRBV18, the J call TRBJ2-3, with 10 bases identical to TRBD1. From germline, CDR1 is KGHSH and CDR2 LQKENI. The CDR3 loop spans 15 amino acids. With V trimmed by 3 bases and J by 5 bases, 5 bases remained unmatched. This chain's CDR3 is CASSPGQGGGDTQYF. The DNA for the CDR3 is TGTGCCAGCTCACCCGGACAGGGGGGAGGAGATACGCAGTATTTT. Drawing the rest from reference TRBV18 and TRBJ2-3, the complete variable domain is NAGVMQNPRHLVRRRGQEARLRCSPMKGHSHVYWYRQLPEEGLKFMVYLQKENIIDESGMPKERFSAEFPKEGPSILRIQQVVRGDSAAYFCASSPGQGGGDTQYFGPGTRLTVL.

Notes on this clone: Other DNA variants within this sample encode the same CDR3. CDR3 DNA sequence: TGCGCCAGCAGCTTGGCGGGGATGAACACTGAAGCTTTCTTT. Translating it yields CASSLAGMNTEAFF. The V and J genes are TRBV5-1 and TRBJ1-1; no reliable D call. The germline CDR1 and CDR2 sequences are SGHRS and YFSETQ. The germline V and J ends were trimmed by 0 bases and 0 bases, with 6 bases remaining between them. This CDR3 has 14 amino acids.

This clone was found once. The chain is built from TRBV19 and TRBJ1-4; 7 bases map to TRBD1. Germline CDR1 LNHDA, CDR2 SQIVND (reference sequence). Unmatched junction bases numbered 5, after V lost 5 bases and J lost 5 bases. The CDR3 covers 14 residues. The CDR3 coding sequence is TGTGCCAGTAGTCCCAACAGGGGCAATGAAAAACTGTTTTTT. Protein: CASSPNRGNEKLFF.

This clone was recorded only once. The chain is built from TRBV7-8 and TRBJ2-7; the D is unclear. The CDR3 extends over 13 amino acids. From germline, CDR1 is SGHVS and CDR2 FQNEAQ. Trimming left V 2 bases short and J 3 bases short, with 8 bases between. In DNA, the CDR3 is TGTGCCAGCAGCTTATCTATGAACTACGAGCAGTACTTC. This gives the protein CASSLSMNYEQYF.

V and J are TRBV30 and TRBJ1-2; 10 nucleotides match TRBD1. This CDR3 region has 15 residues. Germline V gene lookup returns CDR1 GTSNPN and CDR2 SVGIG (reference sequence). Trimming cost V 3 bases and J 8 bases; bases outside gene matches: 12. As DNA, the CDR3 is TGTGCCTGGAGCCCATTGTGGGACAGGGGTTTCGGCTACACCTTC. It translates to CAWSPLWDRGFGYTF.

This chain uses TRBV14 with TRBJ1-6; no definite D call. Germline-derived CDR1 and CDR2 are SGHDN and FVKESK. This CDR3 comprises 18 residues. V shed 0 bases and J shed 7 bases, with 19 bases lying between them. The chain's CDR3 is CASSQDLPLGAVNSPLHF. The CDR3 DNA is TGTGCCAGCAGCCAAGATTTACCCCTAGGCGCAGTAAATTCACCCCTCCACTTT.

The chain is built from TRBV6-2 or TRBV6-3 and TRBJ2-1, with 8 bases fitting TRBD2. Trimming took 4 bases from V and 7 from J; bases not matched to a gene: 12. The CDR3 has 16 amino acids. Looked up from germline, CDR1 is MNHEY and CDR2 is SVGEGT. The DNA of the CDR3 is TGTGCCAGCAGTTCCCCCGGAATAGCGGGGTGGAATGAGCAGTTCTTC. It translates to CASSSPGIAGWNEQFF.

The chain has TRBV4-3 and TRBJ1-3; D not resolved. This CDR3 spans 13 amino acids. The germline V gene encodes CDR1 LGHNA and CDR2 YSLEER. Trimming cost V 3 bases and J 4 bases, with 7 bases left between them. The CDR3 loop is CASSQAEGNTIYF. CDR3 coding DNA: TGCGCCAGCAGCCAGGCGGAGGGAAACACCATATATTTT.

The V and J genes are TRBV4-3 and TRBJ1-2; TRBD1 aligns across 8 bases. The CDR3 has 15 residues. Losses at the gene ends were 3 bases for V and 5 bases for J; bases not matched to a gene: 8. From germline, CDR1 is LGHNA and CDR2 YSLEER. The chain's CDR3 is CASSHRQGAAYGYTF. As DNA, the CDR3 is TGCGCCAGCAGCCATCGGCAGGGGGCGGCTTATGGCTACACCTTC.

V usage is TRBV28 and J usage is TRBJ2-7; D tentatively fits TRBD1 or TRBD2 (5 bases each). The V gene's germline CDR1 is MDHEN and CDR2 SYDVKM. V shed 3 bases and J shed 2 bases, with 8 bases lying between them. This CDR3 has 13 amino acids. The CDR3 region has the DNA TGTGCCAGCAGTTTTGGGACCACCTACGAGCAGTACTTC. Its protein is CASSFGTTYEQYF.